The sequence of this T cell receptor beta chain was determined in a study of shared clonotypes between healthy human individuals (TCRdb year 2020). About the study as a whole: A few men and a couple of women, aged 18 to 49 years, made up the cohort. For each donor, CD4 naive and CD4 memory were each given three plates, CD8 naive was given two plates, and CD8 memory was given one plate. To estimate repertoire size and how much clonotypes are shared between individuals, the study performed deep sequencing of blood TCR repertoires from five healthy adults. To increase sequencing depth and limit assay-specific biases, different laboratories used diverse techniques to prepare libraries and sequence TCR repertoires. Between about 0.8 and 8.9 billion PBMCs per donor were obtained by leukapheresis. Beyond this particular receptor, the publication reports: Even with the large sequencing depth, rarefaction of the sorted-subset datasets indicated that sequencing was incomplete. Based on pairwise subsampling, the degree of clonotype sharing among donors was expected to be affected by sequencing depth. When a handful of donors were compared, the shared fraction of clonotypes was around 4.6% for naive CD4, 3.5% to 4% for naive CD8, 2.3% for memory CD4, and 0.3% to 0.5% for memory CD8. Because the study included only a small number of donors, the genetic and exposure-history diversity represented was limited. Estimated clonotype richness was generally larger for naive than for memory subsets. Sampling was limited to blood, and TCR repertoires in tissue likely differ from TCR repertoires in blood. Higher generation probabilities were observed for clonotypes shared by all four sorted-subset donors than for non-shared clonotypes.

This clone was seen only once. Which antigen it targets is not known. No base-level quality is on record; no much larger clone is a single base apart. The CDR3 has 19 amino acids, counting the end cysteine and phenylalanine. Just the 57-base CDR3 DNA is kept, in frame starting at base 1. CDR1 SGHRS and CDR2 YFSETQ are derived from the germline V gene. V has 7 bases trimmed and J has 7 bases trimmed; junction bases matching no gene number 19. Using the deep immunoSEQ assay, TCR CDR3 regions were amplified from genomic DNA by multiplex PCR. Genomic DNA extracted from each cell subset was distributed evenly over all wells of several immunoSEQ 96-well plates, and each plate served as one replicate. For sorted subsets, about 0.2 ug genomic DNA, equal to tens of thousands of T cell genomes, was loaded into each replicate PCR. Purified libraries were quantified with a Qubit 3.0 fluorometer, sized on a Bioanalyzer 2100, and re-quantified with the KAPA Library Quantification kit. Every immunoSEQ 96-well plate was sequenced on a dedicated single-read 150-cycle Illumina NextSeq 550 flow cell. The original methods were these. Because only junctional sequences without quality scores were contained in the immunoSEQ output, filtering matching that applied to full-length reads could not be performed. To assign V/J genes and CDR3, sequences were annotated against IMGT germline references using PyIR, a Python wrapper for IgBLAST v1.9. Any read was removed if the V/J assignment was weak (E-value above 1e-6), the CDR3 was missing, or the read contained stop codons, out-of-frame junctions, or ambiguous translated residues. V3J clonotypes were defined by identical inferred V gene, J gene, and CDR3 amino acid sequence. The percentage overlap between two repertoires was calculated by dividing the number of shared unique clonotypes by the size of the smaller repertoire. Richness of each repertoire was evaluated using RTK rarefaction, the Chao1 estimator, and Recon v2.1 estimates of unobserved clonotypes. For all TCRbeta clonotypes obtained by the gDNA method from several donors, generation probabilities were computed with OLGA. TCRdb took over this immuneACCESS table, retaining in-frame rearrangements with V and J assigned. Such tables are incomplete; in checked studies, under half of the missing clones stem from an unresolved V gene, and the remainder is unexplained. V and J calls and clone size are those listed in that table; D and trimming were worked out from the DNA. The sample contains about 710,000 clones, over 55% of them found a single time. The ten largest clones take up roughly 1.8% of the sample.

The donors were healthy, HIV-negative adults who had no recently reported acute infections or vaccinations. Only Caucasian adults living in Nashville, Tennessee, USA were represented among the donors. Magnetic negative selection was used to enrich CD4+ T cells, after which naive cells were positively selected on CD45RA and the negative fraction became the memory subset. Blood was collected by leukapheresis, and PBMCs were isolated by Ficoll-Histopaque density gradient centrifugation and then cryopreserved in liquid nitrogen vapor phase. Analytical flow cytometry was used to check the purity and quantity of each magnetically sorted T cell population. Genomic DNA was isolated from each sorted fraction and quantified by UV absorbance on a Nanodrop 2000c.

Material for sequencing was memory CD4+ T cells sorted from blood. The sample's cell subset or site label, decoded: CD45RA-negative fraction. The TCR sequence derives from a woman aged 25 to 45 in good health. The chain is assembled from TRBV5-1 and TRBJ2-5; 16 central bases correspond to TRBD2. The CDR3 protein: CASQPRGTSGRATSVTQYF. Here is the DNA: TGCGCCAGCCAACCTCGCGGGACTAGCGGGAGGGCTACTTCAGTGACCCAGTACTTC.